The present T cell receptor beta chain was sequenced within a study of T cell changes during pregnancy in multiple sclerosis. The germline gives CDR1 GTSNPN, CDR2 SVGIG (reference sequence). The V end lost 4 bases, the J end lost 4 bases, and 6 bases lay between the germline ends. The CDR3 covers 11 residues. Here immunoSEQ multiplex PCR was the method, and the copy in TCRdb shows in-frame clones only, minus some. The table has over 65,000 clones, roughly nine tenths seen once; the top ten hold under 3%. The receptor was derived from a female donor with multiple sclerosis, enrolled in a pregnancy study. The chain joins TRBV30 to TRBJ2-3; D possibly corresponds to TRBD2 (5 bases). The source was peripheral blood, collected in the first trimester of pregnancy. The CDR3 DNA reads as TGTGCCTGGATGCGGGCAGATACGCAGTATTTT. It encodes CAWMRADTQYF. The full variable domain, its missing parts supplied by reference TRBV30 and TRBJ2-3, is SQTIHQWPATLVQPVGSPLSLECTVEGTSNPNLYWYRQAAGRGLQLLFYSVGIGQISSEVPQNLSASRPQDRQFILSSKKLLLSDSGFYLCAWMRADTQYFGPGTRLTVL.